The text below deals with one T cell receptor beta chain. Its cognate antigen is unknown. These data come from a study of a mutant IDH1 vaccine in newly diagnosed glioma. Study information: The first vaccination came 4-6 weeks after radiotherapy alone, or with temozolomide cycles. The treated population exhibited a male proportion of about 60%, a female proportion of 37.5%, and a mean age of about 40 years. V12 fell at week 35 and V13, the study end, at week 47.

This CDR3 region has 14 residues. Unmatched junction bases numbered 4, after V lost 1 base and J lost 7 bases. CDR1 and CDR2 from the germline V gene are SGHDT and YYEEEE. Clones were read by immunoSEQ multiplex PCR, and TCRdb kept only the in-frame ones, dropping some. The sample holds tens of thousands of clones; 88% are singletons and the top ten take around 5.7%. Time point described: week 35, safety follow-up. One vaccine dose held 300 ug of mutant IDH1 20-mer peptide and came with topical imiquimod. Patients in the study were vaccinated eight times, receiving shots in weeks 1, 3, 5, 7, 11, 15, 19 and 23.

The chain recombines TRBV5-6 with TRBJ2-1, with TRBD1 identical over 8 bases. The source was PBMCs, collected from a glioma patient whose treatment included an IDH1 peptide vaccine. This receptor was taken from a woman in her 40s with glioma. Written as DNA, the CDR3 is TGTGCCAGCAGCTTGCCCAGGGGGCTGAATGAGCAGTTCTTC. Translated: CASSLPRGLNEQFF. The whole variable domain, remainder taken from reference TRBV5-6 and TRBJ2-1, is DAGVTQSPTHLIKTRGQQVTLRCSPKSGHDTVSWYQQALGQGPQFIFQYYEEEERQRGNFPDRFSGHQFPNYSSELNVNALLLGDSALYLCASSLPRGLNEQFFGPGTRLTVL.